This T cell receptor beta chain was observed in a study of blood T cell repertoires in COVID-19. In the study overall: Material from acute and convalescent COVID-19 was sourced from the United States, Italy and Spain. The cDNA or gDNA used as material had been derived from T cells, B-cell-depleted T cells, or PBMCs.

The length of the CDR3 is 15 residues. Trimming took 2 bases from V and 0 from J, leaving 8 bases between them. Germline lookup yields CDR1 MNHEY and CDR2 SMNVEV (reference sequence). Authors' methods: Amplification of reference gene primers provided the estimated nucleated cell counts. Sequencing was performed with immunoSEQ multiplex PCR; in TCRdb, only in-frame clones are kept and a portion is missing. V, J and clone size derive from that table, while D and trimming were established from the DNA sequence. The repertoire includes roughly 76,000 clones, 90% of them detected once, and 1.3% to 1.5% sits in the top ten.

The sequence was collected from a man aged 50 to 60 with acute or convalescent COVID-19. V gene TRBV27 combines with J gene TRBJ2-4, with D possibly being TRBD2 (6 bases). Sequencing was performed on peripheral blood. The CDR3 sequence is CASSLTGLAKNIQYF. The CDR3 DNA follows: TGTGCCAGCAGTTTAACGGGACTAGCCAAAAACATTCAGTACTTC.